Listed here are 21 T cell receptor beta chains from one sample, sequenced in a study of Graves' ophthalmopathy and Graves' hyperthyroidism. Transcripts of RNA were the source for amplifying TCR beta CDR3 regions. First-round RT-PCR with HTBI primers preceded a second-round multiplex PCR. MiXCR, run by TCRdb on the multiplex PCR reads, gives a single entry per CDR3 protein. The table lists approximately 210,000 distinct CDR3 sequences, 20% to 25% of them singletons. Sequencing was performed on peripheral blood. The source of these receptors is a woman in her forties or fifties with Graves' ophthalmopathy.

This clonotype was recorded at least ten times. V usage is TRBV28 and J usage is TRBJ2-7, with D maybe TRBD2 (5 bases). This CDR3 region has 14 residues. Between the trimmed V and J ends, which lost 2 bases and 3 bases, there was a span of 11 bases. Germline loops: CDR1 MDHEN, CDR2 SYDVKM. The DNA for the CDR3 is TGTGCCAGCAGTTTAATTGGGAGAGTCTACGAGCAGTACTTC. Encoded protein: CASSLIGRVYEQYF.

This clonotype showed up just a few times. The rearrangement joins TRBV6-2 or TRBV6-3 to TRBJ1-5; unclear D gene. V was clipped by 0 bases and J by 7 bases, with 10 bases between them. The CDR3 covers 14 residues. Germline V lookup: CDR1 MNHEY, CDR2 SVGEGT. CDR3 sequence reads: CASSYSTGRQPQHF. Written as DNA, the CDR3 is TGTGCCAGCAGTTACTCGACTGGGCGACAGCCCCAGCATTTT.

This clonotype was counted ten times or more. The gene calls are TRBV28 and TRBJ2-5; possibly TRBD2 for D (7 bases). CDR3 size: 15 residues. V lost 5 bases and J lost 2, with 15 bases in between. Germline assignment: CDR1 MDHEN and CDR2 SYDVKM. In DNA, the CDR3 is TGTGCCAGCAGTGAGGGGGGGGCAAGGCAAGAGACCCAGTACTTC. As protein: CASSEGGARQETQYF. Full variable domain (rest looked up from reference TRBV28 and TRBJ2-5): DVKVTQSSRYLVKRTGEKVFLECVQDMDHENMFWYRQDPGLGLRLIYFSYDVKMKEKGDIPEGYSVSREKKERFSLILESASTNQTSMYLCASSEGGARQETQYFGPGTRLLVL.

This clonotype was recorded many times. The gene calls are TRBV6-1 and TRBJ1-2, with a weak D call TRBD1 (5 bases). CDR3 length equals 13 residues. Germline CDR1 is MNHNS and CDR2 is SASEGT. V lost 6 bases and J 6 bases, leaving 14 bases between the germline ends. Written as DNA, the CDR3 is TGTGCCAGCAGCGTGGGAGGGGTTGATGGCTACACCTTC. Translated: CASSVGGVDGYTF.

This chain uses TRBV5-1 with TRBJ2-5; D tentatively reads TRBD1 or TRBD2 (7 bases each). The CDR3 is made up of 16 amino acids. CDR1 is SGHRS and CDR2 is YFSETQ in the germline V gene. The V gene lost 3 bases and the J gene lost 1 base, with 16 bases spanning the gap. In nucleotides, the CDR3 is TGCGCCAGCAGCTGGGTTACAGGGGAGGGCCAAGAGACCCAGTACTTC. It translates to CASSWVTGEGQETQYF.

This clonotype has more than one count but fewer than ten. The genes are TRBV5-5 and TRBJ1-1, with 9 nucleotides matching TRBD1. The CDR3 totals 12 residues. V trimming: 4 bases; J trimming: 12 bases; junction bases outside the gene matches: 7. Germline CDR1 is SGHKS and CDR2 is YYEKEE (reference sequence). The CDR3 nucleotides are TGTGCCAGCAGCCCTGGGACAGGGATAACTTTCTTT. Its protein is CASSPGTGITFF.

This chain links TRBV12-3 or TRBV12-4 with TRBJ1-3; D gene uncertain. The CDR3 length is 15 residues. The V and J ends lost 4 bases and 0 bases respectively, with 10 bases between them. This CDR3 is CASSYEGISGNTIYF. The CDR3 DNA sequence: TGTGCCAGCAGTTACGAGGGTATCTCTGGAAACACCATATATTTT.

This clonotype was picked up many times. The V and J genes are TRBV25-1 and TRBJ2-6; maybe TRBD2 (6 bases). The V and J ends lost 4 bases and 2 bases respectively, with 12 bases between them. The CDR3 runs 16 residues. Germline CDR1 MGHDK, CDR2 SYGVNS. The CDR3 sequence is CASSGGGITGANVLTF. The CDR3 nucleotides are TGTGCCAGCAGTGGAGGCGGGATTACTGGGGCCAACGTCCTGACTTTC. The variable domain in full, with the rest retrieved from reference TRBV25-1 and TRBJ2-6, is EADIYQTPRYLVIGTGKKITLECSQTMGHDKMYWYQQDPGMELHLIHYSYGVNSTEKGDLSSESTVSRIRTEHFPLTLESARPSHTSQYLCASSGGGITGANVLTFGAGSRLTVL.

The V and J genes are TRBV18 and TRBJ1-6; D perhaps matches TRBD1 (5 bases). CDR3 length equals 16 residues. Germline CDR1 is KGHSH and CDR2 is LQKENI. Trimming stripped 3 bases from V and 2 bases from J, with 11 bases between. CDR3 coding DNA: TGTGCCAGCTCACCCGCGCCAGGGCCCTATAATTCACCCCTCCACTTT. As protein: CASSPAPGPYNSPLHF. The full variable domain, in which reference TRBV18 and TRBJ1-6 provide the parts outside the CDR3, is NAGVMQNPRHLVRRRGQEARLRCSPMKGHSHVYWYRQLPEEGLKFMVYLQKENIIDESGMPKERFSAEFPKEGPSILRIQQVVRGDSAAYFCASSPAPGPYNSPLHFGNGTRLTVT.

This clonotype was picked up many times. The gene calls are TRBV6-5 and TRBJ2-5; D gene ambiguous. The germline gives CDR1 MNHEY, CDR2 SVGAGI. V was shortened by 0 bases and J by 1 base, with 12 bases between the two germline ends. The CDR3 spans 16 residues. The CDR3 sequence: CASSYSWSRSQETQYF. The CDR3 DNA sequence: TGTGCCAGCAGTTACTCGTGGTCGCGCAGCCAAGAGACCCAGTACTTC.

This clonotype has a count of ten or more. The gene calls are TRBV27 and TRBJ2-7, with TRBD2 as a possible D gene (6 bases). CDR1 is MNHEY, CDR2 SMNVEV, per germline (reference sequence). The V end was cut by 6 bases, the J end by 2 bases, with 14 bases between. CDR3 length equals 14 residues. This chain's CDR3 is CASRPIGSPYEQYF. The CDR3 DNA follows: TGTGCCAGCAGACCCATCGGGAGTCCCTACGAGCAGTACTTC.

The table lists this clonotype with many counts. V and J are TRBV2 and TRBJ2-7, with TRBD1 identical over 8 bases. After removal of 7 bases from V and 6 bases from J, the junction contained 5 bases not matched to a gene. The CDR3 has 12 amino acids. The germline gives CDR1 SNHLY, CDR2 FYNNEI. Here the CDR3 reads CASNQQGGEQYF. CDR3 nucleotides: TGTGCCAGCAATCAACAGGGGGGCGAGCAGTACTTC.

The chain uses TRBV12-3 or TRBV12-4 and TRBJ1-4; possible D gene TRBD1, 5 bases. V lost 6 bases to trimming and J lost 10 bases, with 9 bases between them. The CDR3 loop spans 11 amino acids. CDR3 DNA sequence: TGTGCCAGCAGCTCTGGGACAAAACTGTTTTTT. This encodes CASSSGTKLFF.

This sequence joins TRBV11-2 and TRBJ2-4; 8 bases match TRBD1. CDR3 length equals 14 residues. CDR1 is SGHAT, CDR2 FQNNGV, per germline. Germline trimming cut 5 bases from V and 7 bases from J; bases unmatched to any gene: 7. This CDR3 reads CASSLGTGINIQYF. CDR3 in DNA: TGTGCCAGCAGCCTAGGGACAGGTATCAACATTCAGTACTTC.

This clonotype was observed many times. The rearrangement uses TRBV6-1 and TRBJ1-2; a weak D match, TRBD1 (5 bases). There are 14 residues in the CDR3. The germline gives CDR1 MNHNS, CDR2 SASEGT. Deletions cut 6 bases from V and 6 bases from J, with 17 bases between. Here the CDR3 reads CASRPIPSRDGYTF. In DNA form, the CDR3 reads TGTGCCAGCAGACCCATACCGAGCAGGGATGGCTACACCTTC.

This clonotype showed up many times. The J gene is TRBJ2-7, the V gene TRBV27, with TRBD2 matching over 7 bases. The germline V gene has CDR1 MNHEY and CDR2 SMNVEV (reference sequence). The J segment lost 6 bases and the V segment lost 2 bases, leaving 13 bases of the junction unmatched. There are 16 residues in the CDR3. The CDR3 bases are TGTGCCAGCAGTTTAAATCCCGGGACTAAGCTCCCCGAGCAGTACTTC. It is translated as CASSLNPGTKLPEQYF.

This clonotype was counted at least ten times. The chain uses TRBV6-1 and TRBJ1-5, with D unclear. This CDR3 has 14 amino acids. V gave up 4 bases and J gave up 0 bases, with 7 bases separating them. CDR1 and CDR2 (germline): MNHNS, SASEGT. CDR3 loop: CASSGEYSNQPQHF. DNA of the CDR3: TGTGCCAGCAGTGGGGAGTATAGCAATCAGCCCCAGCATTTT.

The CDR3 DNA follows: TGTGCCACCCAGGATGACTACGAGCAGTACTTC. This encodes CATQDDYEQYF. V gene TRBV24-1 combines with J gene TRBJ2-7; D call uncertain. Germline V gene data show CDR1 as KGHDR and CDR2 as SFDVKD. CDR3 length: 11 residues. Trimming removed 9 bases at V and 3 bases at J, with 8 bases between.

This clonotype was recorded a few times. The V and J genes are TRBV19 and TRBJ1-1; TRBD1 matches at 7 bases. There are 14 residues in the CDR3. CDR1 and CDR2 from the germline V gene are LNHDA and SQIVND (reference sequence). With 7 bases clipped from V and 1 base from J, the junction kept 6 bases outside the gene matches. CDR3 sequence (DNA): TGTGCCAGTACCCAGACAGGGCAGAACACTGAAGCTTTCTTT. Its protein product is CASTQTGQNTEAFF.

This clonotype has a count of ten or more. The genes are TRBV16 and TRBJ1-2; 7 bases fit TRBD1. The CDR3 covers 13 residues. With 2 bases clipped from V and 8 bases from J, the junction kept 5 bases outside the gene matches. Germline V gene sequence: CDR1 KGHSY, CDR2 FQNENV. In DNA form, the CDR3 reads TGTGCCAGCAGCCAAAACAGGGGTGAAGGCTACACCTTC. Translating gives CASSQNRGEGYTF.

CDR3 amino acids: CASSPSPSRYDIYGYTF. The DNA for the CDR3 is TGTGCCAGCAGTCCCTCCCCGTCCCGCTATGACATCTATGGCTACACCTTC. The genes are TRBV27 and TRBJ1-2, with D uncertain. Trimming stripped 5 bases from V and 4 bases from J, with 23 bases between. The CDR3 is made up of 17 amino acids. Per germline, CDR1 MNHEY and CDR2 SMNVEV (reference sequence).